The clone carrying this TCR delta chain was seen a few times. The protein recorded in TCRdb matches a much larger clone and deviates from this DNA's translation at residue 9, suggesting a read error; the protein here is obtained by translating the DNA. TCRdb called clones from the multiplex PCR reads again using CATT. The sample holds 50,000 or so delta-chain clones; 1.6% are singletons and the top ten take 8.6%. Vgamma9/Vdelta2+ and Vdelta2-negative gammadelta T cells were flow-sorted from PBMC for bulk sequencing. The data are from a study of γδ T cells in repeated Plasmodium falciparum infection. V dropped 2 bases and J dropped 8 bases, with 21 bases sitting between them. CDR3 length: 16 amino acids. Germline assignment: CDR1 TSWWSYY and CDR2 QGS.

The chain uses TRDV1 and TRDJ1, with TRDD3 as a possible D gene (6 bases). As TCRdb names no J gene, one was assigned here on the basis of a DNA match to germline. This receptor was taken from a pool of human donors (malaria-infected and uninfected, not separated). The specimen was gamma-delta T cells from blood. The CDR3 reads CALGEGGFLGANKLIF. For the CDR3, the DNA is TGTGCTCTTGGGGAAGGGGGTTTCTTGGGGGCGAACAAACTCATCTTT.